The next 18 T cell receptor beta chains were all read from a single sample in a study of Graves' ophthalmopathy and Graves' hyperthyroidism. Amplified TCR beta CDR3 regions were obtained using RNA transcripts as template. HTBI primers were used in a first-round RT-PCR, which preceded a second-round multiplex PCR. TCRdb re-called the multiplex PCR reads with MiXCR, one entry per CDR3 protein. The sample has over a million distinct CDR3 sequences, about 36% seen once; the top ten hold around 10%. Sequencing used peripheral blood or thyroid tissue (not recorded which). These receptors were taken from an adult man with Graves' hyperthyroidism.

This clonotype has only a few counts. J is TRBJ1-5 and V is TRBV6-5, with D possibly being TRBD1 (5 bases). V shed 2 bases and J shed 9 bases, with 14 bases lying between them. CDR1 MNHEY and CDR2 SVGAGI come from the germline V gene. The CDR3 has 14 amino acids. CDR3 in DNA: TGTGCCAGCAGTTACCGTGGGGGAACCCTGCCCCAGCATTTT. It is translated as CASSYRGGTLPQHF.

The CDR3: CSARVRTSVYEQYF. The CDR3 nucleotides are TGCAGTGCTAGAGTCCGGACTAGCGTGTACGAGCAGTACTTC. The gene calls are TRBV20-1 and TRBJ2-7; TRBD2 agrees at 9 bases. Germline V gene lookup returns CDR1 DFQATT and CDR2 SNEGSKA (reference sequence). V trimming: 1 base; J trimming: 4 bases; junction bases outside the gene matches: 5. The CDR3 covers 14 residues.

The genes are TRBV11-2 and TRBJ2-2, with 7 nucleotides matching TRBD1. CDR1 is SGHAT and CDR2 is FQNNGV in the germline V gene. With V trimmed by 4 bases and J by 11 bases, 10 bases remained unmatched. CDR3 length: 14 amino acids. CDR3 residues: CASSSRDRGIELFF. The CDR3 DNA is TGTGCCAGCAGCTCCCGGGACAGAGGAATAGAGCTGTTTTTT.

The CDR3: CSVAKTGGFATNEKLFF. The CDR3 region has the DNA TGCAGCGTGGCAAAAACAGGGGGGTTTGCAACTAATGAAAAACTGTTTTTT. The chain employs TRBV29-1 and TRBJ1-4, with 8 positions matching TRBD1. V lost 6 bases to trimming and J lost 0 bases; unmatched junction nucleotides: 12. This CDR3 contains 17 residues. Germline V gives CDR1 SQVTM, CDR2 ANQGSEA. The full variable domain, with the rest looked up from reference TRBV29-1 and TRBJ1-4, is SAVISQKPSRDICQRGTSLTIQCQVDSQVTMMFWYRQQPGQSLTLIATANQGSEATYESGFVIDKFPISRPNLTFSTLTVSNMSPEDSSIYLCSVAKTGGFATNEKLFFGSGTQLSVL.

V usage is TRBV5-5 and J usage is TRBJ1-5; 10 bases fit TRBD1. The CDR3 sequence is 18 residues long. V lost 5 bases and J lost 1; bases outside the gene matches: 12. Germline V gene data show CDR1 as SGHKS and CDR2 as YYEKEE (reference sequence). Written as DNA, the CDR3 is TGTGCCAGCAGTCCCATCCTTAGGACAGGGGGGAGCAATCAGCCCCAGCATTTT. Translated: CASSPILRTGGSNQPQHF. The complete variable domain, with remaining parts taken from reference TRBV5-5 and TRBJ1-5, reads DAGVTQSPTHLIKTRGQQVTLRCSPISGHKSVSWYQQVLGQGPQFIFQYYEKEERGRGNFPDRFSARQFPNYSSELNVNALLLGDSALYLCASSPILRTGGSNQPQHFGDGTRLSIL.

The table lists this clonotype with many counts. V usage is TRBV5-1 and J usage is TRBJ2-2; D gene unclear. The CDR3 runs 13 residues. Trimming removed 5 bases at V and 1 base at J, with 6 bases between. CDR1 is SGHRS and CDR2 is YFSETQ in the germline V gene. CDR3 nucleotides: TGCGCCAGCAGACCAGGGAACACCGGGGAGCTGTTTTTT. Amino acids: CASRPGNTGELFF.

This rearrangement joins TRBV2 to TRBJ2-5, with D perhaps matching TRBD2 (5 bases). The DNA end lines up better with TRBJ2-7; the J call may be wrong. The CDR3 length is 13 residues. Germline CDR1 reads SNHLY; CDR2 reads FYNNEI. CDR3 sequence reads: CASSPSGGSEQYF. The CDR3 DNA reads TGTGCCAGCTCACCATCAGGAGGTTCCGAGCAGTACTTC.

This clonotype was counted many times. This chain uses TRBV7-8 with TRBJ2-7; a possible D gene is TRBD1 (5 bases). CDR3 length equals 14 residues. Per germline, CDR1 SGHVS and CDR2 FQNEAQ. V gave up 3 bases and J gave up 0 bases, with 9 bases separating them. The CDR3 here is CASSFSDSSYEQYF. The CDR3 DNA sequence: TGTGCCAGCAGCTTCTCCGACAGCTCCTACGAGCAGTACTTC.

This clonotype was counted ten times or more. This sequence joins TRBV7-6 and TRBJ1-1; D not certain. The CDR3 totals 15 residues. Trimming left V 5 bases short and J 3 bases short, with 16 bases between. CDR1 and CDR2 (germline): SGHVS, FNYEAQ. The CDR3 DNA is TGTGCCAGCAGCCCCTTTCCAACCCTGGACACTGAAGCTTTCTTT. It translates to CASSPFPTLDTEAFF.

This rearrangement joins TRBV6-5 to TRBJ2-2; perhaps D is TRBD1 or TRBD2 (5 bases each). The CDR3 is made up of 16 amino acids. Looked up from germline, CDR1 is MNHEY and CDR2 is SVGAGI. V lost 3 bases to trimming and J lost 5 bases, with 16 bases between them. The CDR3 spells CASSYLLKRGTGELFF. For the CDR3, the DNA is TGTGCCAGCAGTTATTTACTTAAGAGGGGAACCGGGGAGCTGTTTTTT.

V is TRBV6-5 and J is TRBJ1-5; the D is unclear. Germline CDR1 is MNHEY and CDR2 is SVGAGI. The CDR3 is 13 amino acids. Trimming took 8 bases from V and 4 from J, leaving 12 bases between them. The CDR3 here is CASGLRGNQPQHF. In nucleotides, the CDR3 is TGTGCCAGCGGCCTACGGGGAAATCAGCCCCAGCATTTT.

This clonotype was recorded many times. The CDR3 loop is CASSFTDGYEQYF. Here the CDR3 DNA reads TGCGCCAGCAGCTTTACCGACGGCTACGAGCAGTACTTC. The chain recombines TRBV5-1 with TRBJ2-7, with D unclear. There are 13 residues in the CDR3. Trimming pared 2 bases from V and 3 bases from J, leaving 9 bases between. Germline lookup yields CDR1 SGHRS and CDR2 YFSETQ.

The chain is built from TRBV4-2 and TRBJ2-7, with 7 bases fitting TRBD2. V trimming: 1 base; J trimming: 0 bases; junction bases outside the gene matches: 3. The germline V gene has CDR1 LGHNA and CDR2 YNFKEQ. This CDR3 is built from 15 residues. This CDR3 is CASSQVGGGSYEQYF. In DNA form, the CDR3 reads TGTGCCAGCAGCCAAGTGGGGGGGGGCTCCTACGAGCAGTACTTC.

This clonotype came up many times. This chain connects TRBV10-2 to TRBJ2-7, with D perhaps matching TRBD1 or TRBD2 (5 bases each). The V gene lost 3 bases and the J gene lost 2 bases, with 8 bases spanning the gap. Germline V gene lookup returns CDR1 WSHSY and CDR2 SAAADI. CDR3 length equals 13 residues. The CDR3 DNA follows: TGCGCCAGCAGTGACTGGGGGACCTACGAGCAGTACTTC. Translated: CASSDWGTYEQYF.

This sequence joins TRBV10-3 and TRBJ2-6, with 9 bases identical to TRBD1. Germline CDR1 ENHRY, CDR2 SYGVKD. Trimming cost V 6 bases and J 8 bases; bases outside gene matches: 8. The CDR3 runs to 15 residues. The CDR3 bases are TGTGCCATCAGGAGGGACAGGGACGGGACCAACGTCCTGACTTTC. Translated: CAIRRDRDGTNVLTF.

The gene calls are TRBV15 and TRBJ1-2; tentatively, D is TRBD1 (6 bases). Germline values: CDR1 LNHNV, CDR2 YYDKDF (reference sequence). The CDR3 consists of 15 residues. V lost 3 bases, J lost 5 bases, and 16 bases lay in between. CDR3 amino acids: CATSSDGRGPYGYTF. Here the CDR3 DNA reads TGTGCCACCAGCAGTGACGGCAGGGGACCTTATGGCTACACCTTC.

Ten or more counts support this clonotype. DNA of the CDR3: TGTGCCAGCAGCTCGACCCCCTCCTACGAGCAGTACTTC. Protein product: CASSSTPSYEQYF. The chain links TRBV7-9 to TRBJ2-7; D is uncertain. V was shortened by 4 bases and J by 0 bases, with 7 bases between the two germline ends. The CDR3 has 13 amino acids. CDR1 and CDR2 (germline): SEHNR, FQNEAQ (reference sequence). Filled out from reference TRBV7-9 and TRBJ2-7, the complete variable domain reads DTGVSQNPRHKITKRGQNVTFRCDPISEHNRLYWYRQTLGQGPEFLTYFQNEAQLEKSRLLSDRFSAERPKGSFSTLEIQRTEQGDSAMYLCASSSTPSYEQYFGPGTRLTVT.

The table lists this clonotype with many counts. The chain uses TRBV4-1 and TRBJ1-2; 9 bases fit TRBD1. Germline V gene lookup returns CDR1 MGHRA and CDR2 YSYEKL. V lost 4 bases to trimming and J lost 8 bases; unmatched junction nucleotides: 14. There are 16 residues in the CDR3. The CDR3 nucleotides are TGCGCCAGCAGCCCCGGGACAGGGTTGTTGGTCGGCGGCTACACCTTC. It is translated as CASSPGTGLLVGGYTF.